These 26 T cell receptor beta chains were all obtained from the same sample, sequenced in a study of coeliac disease. This table comes from immunoSEQ multiplex PCR, and its TCRdb copy is limited to in-frame clones, with some not included. Of around 5,700 clones in the sample, roughly 70% were seen once. Sequenced input: lymphocytes from the gut lamina propria. These receptors all come from a man between 70 and 80 years old with active celiac disease.

This sequence joins TRBV4-3 and TRBJ2-7; D may be TRBD1 (6 bases). V dropped 0 bases and J dropped 0 bases, with 18 bases sitting between them. CDR1 and CDR2 from the germline V gene are LGHNA and YSLEER. CDR3 size: 18 residues. Here the CDR3 reads CASSQDLARQVTSYEQYF. CDR3 bases: TGCGCCAGCAGCCAAGATCTGGCTAGACAGGTGACCTCCTACGAGCAGTACTTC.

The V and J genes are TRBV5-6 and TRBJ1-4; possible D gene TRBD1, 5 bases. The V end was cut by 4 bases, the J end by 4 bases, with 11 bases between. The CDR3 has 14 amino acids. Per germline, CDR1 SGHDT and CDR2 YYEEEE. The DNA of the CDR3 is TGTGCCAGCAGCCGGGGGGGTTTTAATGAAAAACTGTTTTTT. This encodes CASSRGGFNEKLFF. Variable domain in full (rest from reference TRBV5-6 and TRBJ1-4): DAGVTQSPTHLIKTRGQQVTLRCSPKSGHDTVSWYQQALGQGPQFIFQYYEEEERQRGNFPDRFSGHQFPNYSSELNVNALLLGDSALYLCASSRGGFNEKLFFGSGTQLSVL.

The chain couples TRBV18 to TRBJ2-7, with 13 positions matching TRBD2. CDR3 length equals 17 residues. V gave up 5 bases and J gave up 0 bases; unmatched junction bases: 7. The V gene's germline CDR1 is KGHSH and CDR2 LQKENI. The CDR3 sequence is CASSVGLAGVGSYEQYF. The CDR3 coding sequence is TGTGCCAGCTCAGTCGGACTAGCGGGAGTTGGCTCCTACGAGCAGTACTTC.

The V call is TRBV5-4, the J call TRBJ2-1; 7 bases agree with TRBD2. The trim removed 4 bases at V and 0 bases at J, leaving 4 bases unmatched. Germline CDR1 and CDR2: SGHNT and YYREEE (reference sequence). The CDR3 sequence is 15 residues long. In DNA form, the CDR3 reads TGTGCCAGCAGCCCCTCTAGCGGCTCCTACAATGAGCAGTTCTTC. Translation gives CASSPSSGSYNEQFF.

The V and J genes are TRBV14 and TRBJ1-2; no reliable D call. Trimming shortened V by 0 bases and J by 0 bases, and 8 bases separated the two germline ends. CDR1 SGHDN and CDR2 FVKESK come from the germline V gene. CDR3 size: 15 residues. The CDR3 sequence is CASSQDQKTNYGYTF. The CDR3 nucleotides are TGTGCCAGCAGCCAAGATCAGAAAACTAACTATGGCTACACCTTC.

The chain combines TRBV5-4 with TRBJ2-1; 9 nucleotides align to TRBD1. The CDR3 is 17 residues long. CDR1 is SGHNT, CDR2 YYREEE, per germline (reference sequence). J lost 6 bases, V lost 1 base, and 11 bases had no gene match. CDR3 loop: CASSLSSSTGGFNEQFF. The CDR3 nucleotides read TGTGCCAGCAGCTTGTCCTCCTCGACAGGGGGATTCAATGAGCAGTTCTTC.

In the case of this clone: Other DNA sequences in the same sample also yield this CDR3. J is TRBJ1-1 and V is TRBV5-1, with no clear D. Germline lookup yields CDR1 SGHRS and CDR2 YFSETQ. The CDR3 spans 13 residues. V gave up 4 bases and J gave up 0 bases, with 7 bases separating them. The CDR3, as DNA: TGCGCCAGCAGCCTGGTAGTGAACACTGAAGCTTTCTTT. Residues: CASSLVVNTEAFF. The full variable domain, rest sourced from reference TRBV5-1 and TRBJ1-1, is KAGVTQTPRYLIKTRGQQVTLSCSPISGHRSVSWYQQTPGQGLQFLFEYFSETQRNKGNFPGRFSGRQFSNSRSEMNVSTLELGDSALYLCASSLVVNTEAFFGQGTRLTVV.

J is TRBJ2-7 and V is TRBV10-1; 7 bases align to TRBD2. The germline CDR1 and CDR2 sequences are WNHNN and SYGVQD (reference sequence). This CDR3 region has 14 residues. The trim removed 3 bases at V and 0 bases at J, leaving 2 bases unmatched. CDR3 coding DNA: TGCGCCAGCAGTGATGGCGGGAGCTCCTACGAGCAGTACTTC. Protein: CASSDGGSSYEQYF.

The rearrangement links TRBV28 to TRBJ2-3; a possible D gene is TRBD2 (6 bases). The CDR3 extends over 15 amino acids. Trimming left V 8 bases short and J 6 bases short, with 21 bases between. Germline CDR1 reads MDHEN; CDR2 reads SYDVKM. The CDR3 bases are TGTGCCAGCGCTCGACCTCGACTAGTCACGGATACGCAGTATTTT. It is translated as CASARPRLVTDTQYF. The complete variable domain, with remaining parts taken from reference TRBV28 and TRBJ2-3, reads DVKVTQSSRYLVKRTGEKVFLECVQDMDHENMFWYRQDPGLGLRLIYFSYDVKMKEKGDIPEGYSVSREKKERFSLILESASTNQTSMYLCASARPRLVTDTQYFGPGTRLTVL.

The chain joins TRBV10-3 to TRBJ1-1; D might be TRBD1 (5 bases). The germline V gene has CDR1 ENHRY and CDR2 SYGVKD. The germline V and J ends were trimmed by 0 bases and 4 bases, with 12 bases remaining between them. This CDR3 comprises 15 residues. This CDR3 is CAISESGQGGTEAFF. For the CDR3, the DNA is TGTGCCATCAGTGAGTCGGGGCAGGGCGGCACTGAAGCTTTCTTT.

V usage is TRBV27 and J usage is TRBJ2-1; a weak D match, TRBD2 (5 bases). The V and J ends lost 4 bases and 0 bases respectively, with 16 bases between them. This CDR3 is built from 17 residues. CDR1 is MNHEY and CDR2 is SMNVEV in the germline V gene (reference sequence). In DNA form, the CDR3 reads TGTGCCAGCAGTTCTAGGAAAACGGGAAACTCCTACAATGAGCAGTTCTTC. This translates into CASSSRKTGNSYNEQFF.

The chain uses TRBV2 and TRBJ1-1; D unresolved. Germline-derived CDR1 and CDR2 are SNHLY and FYNNEI. This CDR3 comprises 12 residues. V lost 6 bases, J lost 1 base, and 6 bases lay in between. The CDR3 loop is CASSQENTEAFF. The CDR3 DNA is TGTGCCAGCAGCCAGGAGAACACTGAAGCTTTCTTT.

This clone was picked up one time. The genes are TRBV19 and TRBJ2-5; 8 bases fit TRBD1. V dropped 3 bases and J dropped 5; count of bases not matched to a gene: 5. The CDR3 is 14 amino acids. The germline V gene encodes CDR1 LNHDA and CDR2 SQIVND (reference sequence). The DNA for the CDR3 is TGTGCCAGTAGTATCGGACAGGGAAGGGAGACCCAGTACTTC. Encoded protein: CASSIGQGRETQYF.

This chain uses TRBV6-1 with TRBJ1-3, with 7 positions matching TRBD1. The CDR3 has 15 amino acids. V was clipped by 6 bases and J by 0 bases; unmatched bases: 5. Germline CDR1 and CDR2: MNHNS and SASEGT. This CDR3 reads CASSRDSGSGNTIYF. CDR3 sequence (DNA): TGTGCCAGCAGCCGGGACAGCGGCTCTGGAAACACCATATATTTT.

The chain combines TRBV6-5 with TRBJ1-1; tentative D call: TRBD1 (5 bases). This CDR3 is built from 14 residues. Trimming shortened V by 1 base and J by 5 bases, and 11 bases separated the two germline ends. Germline values: CDR1 MNHEY, CDR2 SVGAGI. The CDR3 sequence: CASSYWGAWTEAFF. CDR3 nucleotide sequence: TGTGCCAGCAGTTACTGGGGCGCGTGGACTGAAGCTTTCTTT.

This clone was counted a few times. V gene TRBV27 combines with J gene TRBJ1-1, with TRBD1 as a possible D gene (5 bases). V dropped 3 bases and J dropped 1 base, with 12 bases sitting between them. Per germline, CDR1 MNHEY and CDR2 SMNVEV (reference sequence). CDR3 length equals 15 residues. The CDR3 region is CASSFGNDRNTEAFF. CDR3 coding DNA: TGTGCCAGCAGTTTTGGGAATGACAGGAACACTGAAGCTTTCTTT.

The DNA of the CDR3 is TGTGCCAGCAGCCAGGATCCTAGCGGCAATCAGCCCCAGCATTTT. It specifies CASSQDPSGNQPQHF. V is TRBV6-1 and J is TRBJ1-5, with D uncertain. V was cut by 6 bases and J by 2 bases, with 14 bases left in between. The CDR3 covers 15 residues. Germline-derived CDR1 and CDR2 are MNHNS and SASEGT.

Comments on this clone: Other DNA sequences of this sample code for an identical CDR3. The chain employs TRBV7-6 and TRBJ2-1; 11 nucleotides agree with TRBD2. CDR3 length: 18 amino acids. Germline CDR1 SGHVS, CDR2 FNYEAQ. The V and J ends lost 5 bases and 6 bases, in that order; junction bases with no gene match: 15. The chain's CDR3 is CASSRRDLAGGVLNEQFF. Here the CDR3 DNA reads TGTGCCAGCAGCCGCCGGGACCTAGCGGGAGGTGTTCTCAATGAGCAGTTCTTC.

This chain uses TRBV9 with TRBJ1-3, with no clear D. V was shortened by 0 bases and J by 0 bases, with 7 bases between the two germline ends. The CDR3 is 15 residues long. Per the germline V gene, CDR1 is SGDLS and CDR2 is YYNGEE. The CDR3 region has the DNA TGTGCCAGCAGCGTAGCCGCGGACTCTGGAAACACCATATATTTT. Its protein product is CASSVAADSGNTIYF.

The chain joins TRBV10-3 to TRBJ2-5, with 8 bases that match TRBD1. The DNA end lines up better with TRBJ2-7; the J call may be wrong. This CDR3 has 13 residues. Per germline, CDR1 ENHRY and CDR2 SYGVKD. CDR3 in DNA: TGTGCCATCAGCCAGGGGGCTGTCTACGAGCAGTACTTC. As protein: CAISQGAVYEQYF.

The chain uses TRBV6-1 and TRBJ2-1; possible D gene TRBD2, 6 bases. V was trimmed by 1 base and J by 3 bases, leaving 19 bases between them. The CDR3 totals 18 residues. In germline, CDR1 is MNHNS, CDR2 SASEGT. The CDR3 sequence is CASSEEGGFRGSYNEQFF. Here the CDR3 DNA reads TGTGCCAGCAGTGAAGAGGGTGGTTTTCGGGGGAGCTACAATGAGCAGTTCTTC.

J is TRBJ2-6 and V is TRBV6-4; D possibly corresponds to TRBD1 (5 bases). This CDR3 contains 14 residues. CDR1 is MRHNA and CDR2 is SNTAGT in the germline V gene. V lost 5 bases and J 1 base, leaving 6 bases between the germline ends. As DNA, the CDR3 is TGTGCCAGCAGTAGGGGATCTGGGGCCAACGTCCTGACTTTC. Translation gives CASSRGSGANVLTF.

The sample holds one count of this clone. This sequence joins TRBV7-2 and TRBJ2-1; 9 positions match TRBD2. Germline CDR1 is SGHTA and CDR2 is FQGNSA. Trimming removed 2 bases from V and 3 bases from J; junction bases left unmatched: 2. This CDR3 is 15 amino acids long. CDR3 protein: CASSLQRGVYNEQFF. Here the CDR3 DNA reads TGTGCCAGCAGCTTACAGCGGGGGGTCTACAATGAGCAGTTCTTC.

This clone came up once. The J gene is TRBJ2-1, the V gene TRBV6-1; the D gene is possibly TRBD2 (6 bases). Deletions cut 0 bases from V and 8 bases from J, with 17 bases between. Per germline, CDR1 MNHNS and CDR2 SASEGT. The CDR3 totals 16 residues. The chain's CDR3 is CASSEAAGGRLDEQFF. The DNA of the CDR3 is TGTGCCAGCAGTGAAGCAGCGGGCGGGCGGTTGGATGAGCAGTTCTTC.

The chain employs TRBV5-1 and TRBJ2-2; D perhaps matches TRBD1 (5 bases). Germline V lookup: CDR1 SGHRS, CDR2 YFSETQ. V lost 4 bases to trimming and J lost 3 bases, with 13 bases between them. There are 15 residues in the CDR3. In DNA, the CDR3 is TGCGCCAGCAGCGCGAACAGGTTTGACACCGGGGAGCTGTTTTTT. Translating it yields CASSANRFDTGELFF.

This chain connects TRBV5-5 to TRBJ1-5; TRBD1 agrees at 8 bases. Germline CDR1 SGHKS, CDR2 YYEKEE (reference sequence). This CDR3 has 13 residues. J was trimmed by 11 bases and V by 5 bases; bases with no gene match: 9. The CDR3 loop is CASSRGQGQSQHF. CDR3 nucleotides: TGTGCCAGCAGTCGAGGACAGGGACAGTCCCAGCATTTT.